This paragraph reports one T cell receptor (beta chain). The sample comes from a study of control samples from healthy donors and cancer patients. Sequencing used immunoSEQ multiplex PCR; TCRdb keeps in-frame clones, though not all of them. The sample contains tens of thousands of clones, around 95% of which appear only once. The source of this sequence is a woman in her 30s in good health. Sequenced: blood.

The CDR3 bases are TGTGCCAGCAGTGAAGAGACAGGGGGCGGGGAGACCCAGTACTTC. Its translation is CASSEETGGGETQYF. The gene calls are TRBV6-1 and TRBJ2-5, with 10 bases identical to TRBD1. CDR3 size: 15 residues. After removal of 1 base from V and 5 bases from J, the junction contained 4 bases not matched to a gene. Germline V CDR1 and CDR2: MNHNS, SASEGT.